The sequence of this TCR beta chain was determined in a study of T-cell memory formation after mild COVID-19. TCRalpha and TCRbeta libraries used 5'RACE with constant-segment primers and UMIs. Each CDR3 protein gets one entry after TCRdb re-called the 5' RACE reads with MiXCR. This repertoire shows around 200,000 distinct CDR3 sequences, about a fifth found once; its top ten account for about 21%. This clonotype was detected only a few times. The TCR sequence derives from an adult woman who had mild COVID-19 (a few samples of this study predate the infection). Cell type and time point are not known. The sequencing sample was made of PBMCs or a T cell subset sorted from them (not recorded which).

Written as DNA, the CDR3 is TGTGCCAGCGGACCGACCGGTATGGGCGAAGGAGGGGCCCAGTACTTC. Its translation is CASGPTGMGEGGAQYF. The chain combines TRBV4-2 with TRBJ2-5, with D maybe TRBD2 (6 bases). Germline V gene data show CDR1 as LGHNA and CDR2 as YNFKEQ. The CDR3 totals 16 residues. The V gene lost 8 bases and the J gene lost 9 bases, with 28 bases spanning the gap.